The clone carrying this T cell receptor (beta chain) was seen a handful of times. Its antigen is unidentified. Germline V gives CDR1 SGHTA, CDR2 FQGNSA. CDR3 length equals 13 residues. With 4 bases removed from V and 1 base from J, the gap between germline ends came to 7 bases. The time point denotes: blood 2 weeks post-SBRT. Specified treatment: 15 Gy SBRT to primary tumor, nephrectomy 4 weeks later. This sample is drawn from a study of radiation and T cells in renal cell carcinoma. Study-wide findings and caveats: Top tumor clonotypes rose in blood 2 weeks post-radiation, then contracted.

TCRdb keeps only in-frame clones here, not all; method: immunoSEQ multiplex PCR. This repertoire shows about 120,000 clones, roughly four fifths found once; its top ten account for roughly 6%. The sequence was obtained from a middle-aged man with renal cell carcinoma. The rearrangement links TRBV7-2 to TRBJ1-1; D is ambiguous. The sample consisted of blood, taken from a patient whose treatment included radiotherapy and nephrectomy. CDR3 loop: CASSSPQNTEAFF. CDR3 sequence (DNA): TGTGCCAGCAGCTCCCCCCAGAACACTGAAGCTTTCTTT.